This T cell receptor (beta chain) was captured by sequencing in a study of T cells after yellow fever vaccination. Ten or more counts support this clonotype. MiXCR, run by TCRdb on the 5' RACE reads, gives a single entry per CDR3 protein. The repertoire holds approximately 150,000 distinct CDR3 sequences, with 7.7% as singletons. Unmatched junction bases numbered 3, after V lost 8 bases and J lost 2 bases. Per the germline V gene, CDR1 is MDHEN and CDR2 is SYDVKM. CDR3 length: 14 amino acids. This chain joins TRBV28 and TRBJ2-1, with 10 bases identical to TRBD2. Sequencing was performed on CD4+ T cells sorted from PBMCs, taken 5 days after the yellow fever booster vaccination. The clonotype comes from a man younger than 40 who received the YFV17D yellow fever vaccine. The CDR3 DNA reads as TGTGCCAGCGGACTAGCGGTAACCTACAATGAGCAGTTCTTC. Translating it yields CASGLAVTYNEQFF.